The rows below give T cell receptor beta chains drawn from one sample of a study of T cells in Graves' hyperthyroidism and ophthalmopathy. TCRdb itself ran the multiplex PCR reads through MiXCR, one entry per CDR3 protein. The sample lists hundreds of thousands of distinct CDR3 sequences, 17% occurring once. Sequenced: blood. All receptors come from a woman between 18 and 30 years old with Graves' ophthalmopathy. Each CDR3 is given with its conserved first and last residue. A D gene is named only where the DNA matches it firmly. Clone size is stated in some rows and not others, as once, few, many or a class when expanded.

CDR3 DNA: TGTGCCAGCAGCCCCTTAGGAGGCGGGGAGCTGTTTTTT; CDR3 protein: CASSPLGGGELFF; J gene: TRBJ2-2; clone size: few; V gene: TRBV12-3/TRBV12-4; D gene: .
CDR3 DNA: TGTGCCAGCAGCTTATCAGAGCCCCCTTCTGGCACAGATACGCAGTATTTT; CDR3 protein: CASSLSEPPSGTDTQYF; J gene: TRBJ2-3; clone size: many; V gene: TRBV7-2; D gene: .
CDR3 DNA: TGTGCCAGCAGCGCCAGAGGGGCAGGGGACACCGGGGAGCTGTTTTTT; CDR3 protein: CASSARGAGDTGELFF; J gene: TRBJ2-2; clone size: few; V gene: TRBV9; D gene: .
CDR3 DNA: TGTGCCAGCAGTTCTCCGGGGCCACGTTCCTACTATGGCTACACCTTC; CDR3 protein: CASSSPGPRSYYGYTF; J gene: TRBJ1-2; clone size: many; V gene: TRBV28; D gene: .
CDR3 DNA: TGCAGTGCTAGTGATCGGGAGAACACTGAAGCTTTCTTT; CDR3 protein: CSASDRENTEAFF; J gene: TRBJ1-1; clone size: .; V gene: TRBV20-1; D gene: .
CDR3 DNA: TGTGCCAGCAGTGAAATTTGGCGAGGGGCGGGGGAGCTGTTTTTT; CDR3 protein: CASSEIWRGAGELFF; J gene: TRBJ2-2; clone size: .; V gene: TRBV6-1; D gene: .
CDR3 DNA: TGCGCCAGCAGCCAAGACATTGCCGGAAACACCATATATTTT; CDR3 protein: CASSQDIAGNTIYF; J gene: TRBJ1-3; clone size: .; V gene: TRBV4-1; D gene: .
CDR3 DNA: TGTGCCAGCACCCGGAACCAAGAGACCCAGTACTTC; CDR3 protein: CASTRNQETQYF; J gene: TRBJ2-5; clone size: few; V gene: TRBV28; D gene: .
CDR3 DNA: TGTGCCAGCAGCTCCCAGGGGACTGAGCGTGGAGATACGCAGTATTTT; CDR3 protein: CASSSQGTERGDTQYF; J gene: TRBJ2-3; clone size: many; V gene: TRBV7-9; D gene: .
CDR3 DNA: TGTGCCAGCGAGGCAGGGGGAACCTATGGCTACACCTTC; CDR3 protein: CASEAGGTYGYTF; J gene: TRBJ1-2; clone size: many; V gene: TRBV25-1; D gene: TRBD1
CDR3 DNA: TGTGCCAGTAGTATAGTTGGACTCAACCCCGGGGAGCTGTTTTTT; CDR3 protein: CASSIVGLNPGELFF; J gene: TRBJ2-2; clone size: .; V gene: TRBV19; D gene: .